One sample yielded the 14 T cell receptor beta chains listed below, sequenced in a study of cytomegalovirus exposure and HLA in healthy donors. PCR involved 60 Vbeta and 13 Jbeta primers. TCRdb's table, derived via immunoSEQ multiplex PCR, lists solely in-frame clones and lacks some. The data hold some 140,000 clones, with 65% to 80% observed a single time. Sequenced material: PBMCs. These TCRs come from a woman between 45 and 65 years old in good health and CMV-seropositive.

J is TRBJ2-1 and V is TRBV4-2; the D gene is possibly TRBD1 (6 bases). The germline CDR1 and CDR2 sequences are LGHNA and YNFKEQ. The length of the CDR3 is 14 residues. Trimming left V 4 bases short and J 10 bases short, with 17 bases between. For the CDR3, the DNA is TGTGCCAGCAGCCCCGGACTTGAACAGGGCGAGCAGTTCTTC. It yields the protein CASSPGLEQGEQFF.

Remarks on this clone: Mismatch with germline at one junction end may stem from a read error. The CDR3 region is CASSYASGRAHF. CDR3 coding DNA: TGTGCCAGCAGTTACGCGTCGGGCAGGGCACACTTC. The genes are TRBV6-5 and TRBJ2-7; the D gene is possibly TRBD1 (5 bases). CDR1 MNHEY and CDR2 SVGAGI come from the germline V gene. The CDR3 is 12 residues long.

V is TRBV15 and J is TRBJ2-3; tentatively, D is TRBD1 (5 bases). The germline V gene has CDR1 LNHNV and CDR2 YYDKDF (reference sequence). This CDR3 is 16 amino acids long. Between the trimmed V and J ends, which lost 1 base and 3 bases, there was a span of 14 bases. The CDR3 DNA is TGTGCCACCAGCAGAGTAGGGGTGAGGATTACAGATACGCAGTATTTT. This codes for CATSRVGVRITDTQYF.

Here the CDR3 DNA reads TGTGCCAGCAGCCCATCAGGCCTGAACACTGAAGCTTTCTTT. Translating gives CASSPSGLNTEAFF. J is TRBJ1-1 and V is TRBV7-6, with no clear D. This CDR3 spans 14 amino acids. V was shortened by 5 bases and J by 0 bases, with 10 bases between the two germline ends. From germline, CDR1 is SGHVS and CDR2 FNYEAQ.

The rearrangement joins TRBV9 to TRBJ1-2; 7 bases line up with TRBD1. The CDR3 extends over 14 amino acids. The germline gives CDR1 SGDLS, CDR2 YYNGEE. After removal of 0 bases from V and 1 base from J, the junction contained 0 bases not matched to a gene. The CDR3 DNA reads TGTGCCAGCAGCGTAGCAGGGGGTAACTATGGCTACACCTTC. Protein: CASSVAGGNYGYTF.

Here the CDR3 reads CASSPTGTSGVTDTQYF. For the CDR3, the DNA is TGTGCCAGCAGCCCAACGGGGACTAGCGGGGTGACAGATACGCAGTATTTT. V and J are TRBV7-2 and TRBJ2-3; 13 bases line up with TRBD2. This CDR3 region has 17 residues. Germline V gene lookup returns CDR1 SGHTA and CDR2 FQGNSA. Unmatched junction bases numbered 8, after V lost 5 bases and J lost 3 bases.

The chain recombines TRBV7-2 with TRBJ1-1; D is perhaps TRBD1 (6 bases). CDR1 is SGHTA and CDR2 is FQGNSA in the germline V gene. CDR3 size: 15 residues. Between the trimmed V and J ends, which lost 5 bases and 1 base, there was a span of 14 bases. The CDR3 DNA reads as TGTGCCAGCAGCGAGCGGCAGGGGTGGAACACTGAAGCTTTCTTT. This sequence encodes CASSERQGWNTEAFF.

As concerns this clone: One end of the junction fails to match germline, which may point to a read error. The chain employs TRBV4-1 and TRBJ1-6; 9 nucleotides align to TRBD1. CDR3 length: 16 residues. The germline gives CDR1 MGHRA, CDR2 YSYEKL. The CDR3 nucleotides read TGTGCCAGCAGCATAACTACAGGGGGCGAGAATTCACCCCTCCACTTT. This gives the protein CASSITTGGENSPLHF.

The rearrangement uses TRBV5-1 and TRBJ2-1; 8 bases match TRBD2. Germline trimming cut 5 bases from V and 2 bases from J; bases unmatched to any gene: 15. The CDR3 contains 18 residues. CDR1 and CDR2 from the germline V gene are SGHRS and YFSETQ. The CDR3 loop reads CASSRVAGMNSPYNEQFF. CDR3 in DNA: TGCGCCAGCAGTAGGGTAGCGGGGATGAATAGTCCCTACAATGAGCAGTTCTTC. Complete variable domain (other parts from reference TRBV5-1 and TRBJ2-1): KAGVTQTPRYLIKTRGQQVTLSCSPISGHRSVSWYQQTPGQGLQFLFEYFSETQRNKGNFPGRFSGRQFSNSRSEMNVSTLELGDSALYLCASSRVAGMNSPYNEQFFGPGTRLTVL.

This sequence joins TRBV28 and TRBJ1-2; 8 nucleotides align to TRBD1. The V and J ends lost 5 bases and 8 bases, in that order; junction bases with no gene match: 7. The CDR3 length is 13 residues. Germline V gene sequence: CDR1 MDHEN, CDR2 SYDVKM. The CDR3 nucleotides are TGTGCCAGCAGTCTAAACAGGGGGGACGGCTACACCTTC. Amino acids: CASSLNRGDGYTF.

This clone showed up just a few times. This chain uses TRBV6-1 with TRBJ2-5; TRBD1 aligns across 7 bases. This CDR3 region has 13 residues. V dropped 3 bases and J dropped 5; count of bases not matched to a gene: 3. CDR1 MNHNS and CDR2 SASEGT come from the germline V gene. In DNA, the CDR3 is TGTGCCAGCAGTGAGACAGGGTGGGAGACCCAGTACTTC. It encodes CASSETGWETQYF.

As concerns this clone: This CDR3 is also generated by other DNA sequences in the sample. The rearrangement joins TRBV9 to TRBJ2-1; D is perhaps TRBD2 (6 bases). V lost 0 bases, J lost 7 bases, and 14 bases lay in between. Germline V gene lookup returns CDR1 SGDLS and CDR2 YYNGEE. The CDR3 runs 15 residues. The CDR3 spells CASSVGRGGVNEQFF. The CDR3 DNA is TGTGCCAGCAGCGTAGGTCGGGGAGGAGTTAATGAGCAGTTCTTC.

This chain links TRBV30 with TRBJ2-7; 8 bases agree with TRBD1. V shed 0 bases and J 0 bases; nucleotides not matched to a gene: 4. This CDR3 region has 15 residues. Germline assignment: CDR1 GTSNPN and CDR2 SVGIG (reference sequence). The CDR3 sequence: CAWSVGQGASYEQYF. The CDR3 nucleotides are TGTGCCTGGAGTGTGGGGCAGGGGGCCTCCTACGAGCAGTACTTC.

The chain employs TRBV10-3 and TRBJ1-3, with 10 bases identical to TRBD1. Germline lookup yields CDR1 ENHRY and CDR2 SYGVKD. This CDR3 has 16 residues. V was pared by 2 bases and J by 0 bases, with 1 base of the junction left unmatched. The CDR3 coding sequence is TGTGCCATCAGTGAGCGGACAGGGGGCTCTGGAAACACCATATATTTT. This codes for CAISERTGGSGNTIYF.